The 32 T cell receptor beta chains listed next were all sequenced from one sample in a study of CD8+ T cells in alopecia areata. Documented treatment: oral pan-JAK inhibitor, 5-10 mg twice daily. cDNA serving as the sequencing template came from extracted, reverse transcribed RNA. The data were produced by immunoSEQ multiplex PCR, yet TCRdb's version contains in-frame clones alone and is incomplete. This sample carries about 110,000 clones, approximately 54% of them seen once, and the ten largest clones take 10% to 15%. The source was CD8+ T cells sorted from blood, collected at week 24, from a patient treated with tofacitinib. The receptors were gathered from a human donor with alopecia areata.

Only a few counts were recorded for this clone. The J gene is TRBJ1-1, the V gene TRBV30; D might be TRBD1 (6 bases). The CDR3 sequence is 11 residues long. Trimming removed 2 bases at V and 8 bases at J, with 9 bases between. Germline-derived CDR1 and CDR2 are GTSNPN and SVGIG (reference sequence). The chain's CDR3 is CAWSHTGEAFF. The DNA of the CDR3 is TGTGCCTGGAGTCATACAGGGGAAGCTTTCTTT. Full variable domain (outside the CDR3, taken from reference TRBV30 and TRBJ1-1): SQTIHQWPATLVQPVGSPLSLECTVEGTSNPNLYWYRQAAGRGLQLLFYSVGIGQISSEVPQNLSASRPQDRQFILSSKKLLLSDSGFYLCAWSHTGEAFFGQGTRLTVV.

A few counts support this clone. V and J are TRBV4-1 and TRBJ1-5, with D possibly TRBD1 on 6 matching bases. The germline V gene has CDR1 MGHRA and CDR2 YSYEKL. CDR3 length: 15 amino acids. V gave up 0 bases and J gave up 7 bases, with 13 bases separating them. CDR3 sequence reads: CASSQDGTLEQPQHF. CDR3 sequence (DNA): TGCGCCAGCAGCCAAGATGGGACATTGGAGCAGCCCCAGCATTTT.

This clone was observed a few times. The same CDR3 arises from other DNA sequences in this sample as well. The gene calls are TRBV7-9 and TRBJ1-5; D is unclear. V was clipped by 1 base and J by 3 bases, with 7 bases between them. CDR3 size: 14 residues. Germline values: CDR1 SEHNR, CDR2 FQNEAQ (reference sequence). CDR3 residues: CASSLVTDNQPQHF. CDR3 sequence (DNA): TGTGCCAGCAGCTTAGTTACAGACAATCAGCCCCAGCATTTT.

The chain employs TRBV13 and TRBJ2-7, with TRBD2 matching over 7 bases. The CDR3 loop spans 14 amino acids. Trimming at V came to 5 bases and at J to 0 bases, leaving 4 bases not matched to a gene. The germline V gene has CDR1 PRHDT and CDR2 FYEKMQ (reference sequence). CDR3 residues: CASSPPGGSYEQYF. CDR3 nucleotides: TGTGCCAGCAGCCCCCCGGGGGGCTCCTACGAGCAGTACTTC. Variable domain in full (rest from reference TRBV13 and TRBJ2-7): AAGVIQSPRHLIKEKRETATLKCYPIPRHDTVYWYQQGPGQDPQFLISFYEKMQSDKGSIPDRFSAQQFSDYHSELNMSSLELGDSALYFCASSPPGGSYEQYFGPGTRLTVT.

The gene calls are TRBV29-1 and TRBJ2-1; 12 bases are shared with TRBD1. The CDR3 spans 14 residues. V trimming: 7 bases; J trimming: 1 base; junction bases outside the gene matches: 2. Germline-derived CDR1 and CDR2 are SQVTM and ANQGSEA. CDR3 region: CSGGQGASYNEQFF. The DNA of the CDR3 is TGCAGCGGGGGACAGGGGGCTTCCTACAATGAGCAGTTCTTC.

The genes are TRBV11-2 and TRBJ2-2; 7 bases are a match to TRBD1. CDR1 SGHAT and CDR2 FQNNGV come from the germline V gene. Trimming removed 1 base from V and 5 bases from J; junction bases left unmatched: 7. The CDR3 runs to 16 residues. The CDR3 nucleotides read TGTGCCAGCAGCTTAGTACGGACAGGAGTTACCGGGGAGCTGTTTTTT. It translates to CASSLVRTGVTGELFF.

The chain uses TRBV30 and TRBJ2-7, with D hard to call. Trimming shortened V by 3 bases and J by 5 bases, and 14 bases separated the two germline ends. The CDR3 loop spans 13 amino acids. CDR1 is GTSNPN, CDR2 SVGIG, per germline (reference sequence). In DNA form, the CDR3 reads TGTGCCTGGAGGCGAAAATCGACGGACGAGCAGTACTTC. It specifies CAWRRKSTDEQYF.

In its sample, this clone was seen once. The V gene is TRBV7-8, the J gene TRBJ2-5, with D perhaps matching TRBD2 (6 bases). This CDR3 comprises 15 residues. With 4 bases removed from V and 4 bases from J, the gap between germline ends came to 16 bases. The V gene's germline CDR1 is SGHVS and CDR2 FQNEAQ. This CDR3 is CASSWMTRPGETQYF. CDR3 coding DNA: TGTGCCAGCAGCTGGATGACTAGACCGGGAGAGACCCAGTACTTC. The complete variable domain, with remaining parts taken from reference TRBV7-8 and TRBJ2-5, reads GAGVSQSPRYKVAKRGQDVALRCDPISGHVSLFWYQQALGQGPEFLTYFQNEAQLDKSGLPSDRFFAERPEGSVSTLKIQRTQQEDSAVYLCASSWMTRPGETQYFGPGTRLLVL.

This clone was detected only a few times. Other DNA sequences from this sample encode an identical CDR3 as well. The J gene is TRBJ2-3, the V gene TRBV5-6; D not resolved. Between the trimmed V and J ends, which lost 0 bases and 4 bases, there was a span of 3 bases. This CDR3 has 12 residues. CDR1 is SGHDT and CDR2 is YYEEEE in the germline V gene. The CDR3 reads CASSLAADTQYF. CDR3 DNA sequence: TGTGCCAGCAGCTTGGCTGCAGATACGCAGTATTTT.

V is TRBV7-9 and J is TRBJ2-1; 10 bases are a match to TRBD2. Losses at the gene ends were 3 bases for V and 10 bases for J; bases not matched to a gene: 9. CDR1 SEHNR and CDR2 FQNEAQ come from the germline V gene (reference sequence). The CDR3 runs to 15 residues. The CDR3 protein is CASSLLAGAGREQFF. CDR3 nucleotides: TGTGCCAGCAGCTTGCTAGCGGGGGCCGGGAGGGAGCAGTTCTTC. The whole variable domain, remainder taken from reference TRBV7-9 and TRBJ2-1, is DTGVSQNPRHKITKRGQNVTFRCDPISEHNRLYWYRQTLGQGPEFLTYFQNEAQLEKSRLLSDRFSAERPKGSFSTLEIQRTEQGDSAMYLCASSLLAGAGREQFFGPGTRLTVL.

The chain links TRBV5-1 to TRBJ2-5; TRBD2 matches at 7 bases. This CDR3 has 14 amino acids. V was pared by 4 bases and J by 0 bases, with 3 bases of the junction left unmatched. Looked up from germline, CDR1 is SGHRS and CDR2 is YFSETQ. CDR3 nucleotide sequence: TGCGCCAGCAGCATGCGGGGGTACCAAGAGACCCAGTACTTC. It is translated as CASSMRGYQETQYF.

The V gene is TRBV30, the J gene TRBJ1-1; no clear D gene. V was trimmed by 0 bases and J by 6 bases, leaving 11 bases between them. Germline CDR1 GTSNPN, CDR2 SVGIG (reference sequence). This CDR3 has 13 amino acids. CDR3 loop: CAWSVAAPPEAFF. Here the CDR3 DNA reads TGTGCCTGGAGTGTTGCCGCTCCTCCTGAAGCTTTCTTT.

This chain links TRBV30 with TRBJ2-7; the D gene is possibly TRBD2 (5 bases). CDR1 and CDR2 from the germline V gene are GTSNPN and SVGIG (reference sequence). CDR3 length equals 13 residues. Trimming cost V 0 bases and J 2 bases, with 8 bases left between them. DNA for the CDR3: TGTGCCTGGAGTGTGGAGGACGCCTACGAGCAGTACTTC. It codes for CAWSVEDAYEQYF.

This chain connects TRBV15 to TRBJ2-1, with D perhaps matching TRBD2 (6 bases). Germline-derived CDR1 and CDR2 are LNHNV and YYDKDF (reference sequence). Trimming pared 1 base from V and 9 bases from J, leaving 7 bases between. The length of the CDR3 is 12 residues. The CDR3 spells CATSRAGGEQFF. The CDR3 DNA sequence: TGTGCCACCAGCAGAGCCGGGGGTGAGCAGTTCTTC. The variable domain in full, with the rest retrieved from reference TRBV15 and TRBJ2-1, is DAMVIQNPRYQVTQFGKPVTLSCSQTLNHNVMYWYQQKSSQAPKLLFHYYDKDFNNEADTPDNFQSRRPNTSFCFLDIRSPGLGDTAMYLCATSRAGGEQFFGPGTRLTVL.

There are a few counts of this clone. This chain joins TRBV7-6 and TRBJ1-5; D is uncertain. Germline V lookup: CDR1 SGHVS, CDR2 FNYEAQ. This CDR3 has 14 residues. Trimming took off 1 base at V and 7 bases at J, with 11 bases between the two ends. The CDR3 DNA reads TGTGCCAGCAGCTTAGGTGAGTGGGAGCAGCCCCAGCATTTT. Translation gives CASSLGEWEQPQHF.

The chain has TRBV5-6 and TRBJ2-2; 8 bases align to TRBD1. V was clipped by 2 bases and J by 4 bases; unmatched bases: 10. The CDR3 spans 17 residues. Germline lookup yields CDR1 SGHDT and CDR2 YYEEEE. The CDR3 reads CASSFEEQGAGTGELFF. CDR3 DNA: TGTGCCAGCAGCTTTGAGGAGCAGGGGGCCGGCACCGGGGAGCTGTTTTTT. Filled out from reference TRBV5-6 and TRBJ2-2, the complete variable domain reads DAGVTQSPTHLIKTRGQQVTLRCSPKSGHDTVSWYQQALGQGPQFIFQYYEEEERQRGNFPDRFSGHQFPNYSSELNVNALLLGDSALYLCASSFEEQGAGTGELFFGEGSRLTVL.

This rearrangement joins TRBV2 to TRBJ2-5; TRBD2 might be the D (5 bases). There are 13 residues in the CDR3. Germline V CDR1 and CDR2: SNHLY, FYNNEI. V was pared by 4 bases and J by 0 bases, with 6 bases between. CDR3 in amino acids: CASSGRDQETQYF. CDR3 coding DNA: TGTGCCAGCAGTGGGCGGGACCAAGAGACCCAGTACTTC.

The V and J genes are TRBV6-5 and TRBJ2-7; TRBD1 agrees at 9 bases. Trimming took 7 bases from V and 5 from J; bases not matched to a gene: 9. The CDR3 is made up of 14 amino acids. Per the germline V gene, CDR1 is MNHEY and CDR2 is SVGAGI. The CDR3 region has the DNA TGTGCCAGCACGCCGGGACAGGGTTTTGACGAGCAGTACTTC. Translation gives CASTPGQGFDEQYF.

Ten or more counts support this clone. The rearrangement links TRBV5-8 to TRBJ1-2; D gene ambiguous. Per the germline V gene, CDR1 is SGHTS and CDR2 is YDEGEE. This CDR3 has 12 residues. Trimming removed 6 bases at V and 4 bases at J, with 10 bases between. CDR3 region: CASTKGLYGYTF. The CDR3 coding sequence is TGTGCCAGCACTAAGGGTCTCTATGGCTACACCTTC.

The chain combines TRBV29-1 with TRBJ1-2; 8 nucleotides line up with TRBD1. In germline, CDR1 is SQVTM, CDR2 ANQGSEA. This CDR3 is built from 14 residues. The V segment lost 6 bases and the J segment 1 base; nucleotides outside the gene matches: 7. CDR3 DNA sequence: TGCAGCGTGCTCGGACAGGGCCTTAACTATGGCTACACCTTC. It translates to CSVLGQGLNYGYTF.

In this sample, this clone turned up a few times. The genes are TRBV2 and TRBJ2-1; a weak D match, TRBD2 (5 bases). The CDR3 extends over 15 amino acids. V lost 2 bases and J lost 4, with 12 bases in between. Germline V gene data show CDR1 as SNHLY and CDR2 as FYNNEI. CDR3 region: CASSEPGVRYNEQFF. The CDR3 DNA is TGTGCCAGCAGTGAACCCGGGGTTCGGTACAATGAGCAGTTCTTC.

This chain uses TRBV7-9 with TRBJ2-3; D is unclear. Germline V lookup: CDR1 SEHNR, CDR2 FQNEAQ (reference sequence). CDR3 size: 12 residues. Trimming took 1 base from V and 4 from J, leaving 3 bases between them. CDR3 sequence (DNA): TGTGCCAGCAGCTTAGGGGCAGATACGCAGTATTTT. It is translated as CASSLGADTQYF.

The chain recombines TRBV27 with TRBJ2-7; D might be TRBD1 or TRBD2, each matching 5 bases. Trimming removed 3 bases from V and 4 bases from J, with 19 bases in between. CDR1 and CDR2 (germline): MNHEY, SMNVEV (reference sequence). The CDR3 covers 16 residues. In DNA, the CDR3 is TGTGCCAGCAGTTTGGGTTTCGGGGCCGCGCCATACGAGCAGTACTTC. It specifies CASSLGFGAAPYEQYF.

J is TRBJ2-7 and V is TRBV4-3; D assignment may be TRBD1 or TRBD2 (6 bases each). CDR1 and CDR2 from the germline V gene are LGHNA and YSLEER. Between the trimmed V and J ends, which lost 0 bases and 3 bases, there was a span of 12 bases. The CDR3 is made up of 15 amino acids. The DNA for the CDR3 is TGCGCCAGCAGCCAAGAGTGGAGGGGGAGCTACGAGCAGTACTTC. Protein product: CASSQEWRGSYEQYF.

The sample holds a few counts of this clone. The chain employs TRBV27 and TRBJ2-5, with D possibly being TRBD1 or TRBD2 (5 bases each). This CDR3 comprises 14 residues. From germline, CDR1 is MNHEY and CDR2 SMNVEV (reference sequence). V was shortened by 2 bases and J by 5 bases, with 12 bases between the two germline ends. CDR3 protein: CASSLGLAGETQYF. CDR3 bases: TGTGCCAGCAGTTTAGGCCTAGCAGGGGAGACCCAGTACTTC.

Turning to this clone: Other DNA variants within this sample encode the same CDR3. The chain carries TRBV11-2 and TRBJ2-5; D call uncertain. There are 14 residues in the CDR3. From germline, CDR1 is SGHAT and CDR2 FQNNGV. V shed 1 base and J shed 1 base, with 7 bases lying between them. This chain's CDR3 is CASSLVGIQETQYF. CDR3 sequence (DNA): TGTGCCAGCAGCTTAGTAGGAATCCAAGAGACCCAGTACTTC.

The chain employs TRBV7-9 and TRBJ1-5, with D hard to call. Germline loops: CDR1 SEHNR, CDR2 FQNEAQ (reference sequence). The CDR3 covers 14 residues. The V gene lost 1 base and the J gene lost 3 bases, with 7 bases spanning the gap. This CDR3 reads CASSLGSHNQPQHF. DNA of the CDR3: TGTGCCAGCAGCTTAGGGTCCCACAATCAGCCCCAGCATTTT. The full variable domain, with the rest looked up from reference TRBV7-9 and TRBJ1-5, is DTGVSQNPRHKITKRGQNVTFRCDPISEHNRLYWYRQTLGQGPEFLTYFQNEAQLEKSRLLSDRFSAERPKGSFSTLEIQRTEQGDSAMYLCASSLGSHNQPQHFGDGTRLSIL.

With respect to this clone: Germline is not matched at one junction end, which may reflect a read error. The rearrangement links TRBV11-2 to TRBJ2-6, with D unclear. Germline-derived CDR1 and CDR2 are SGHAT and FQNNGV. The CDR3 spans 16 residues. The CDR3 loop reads CASSQDEYSGANVLTF. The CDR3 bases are TGCGCCAGCAGCCAAGACGAATACTCTGGGGCCAACGTCCTGACTTTC.

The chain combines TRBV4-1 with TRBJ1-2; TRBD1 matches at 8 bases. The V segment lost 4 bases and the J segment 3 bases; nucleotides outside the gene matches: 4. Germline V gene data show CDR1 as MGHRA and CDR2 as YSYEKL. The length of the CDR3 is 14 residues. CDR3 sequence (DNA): TGCGCCAGCAGCCGATCACAGGGGGACTATGGCTACACCTTC. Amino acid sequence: CASSRSQGDYGYTF.

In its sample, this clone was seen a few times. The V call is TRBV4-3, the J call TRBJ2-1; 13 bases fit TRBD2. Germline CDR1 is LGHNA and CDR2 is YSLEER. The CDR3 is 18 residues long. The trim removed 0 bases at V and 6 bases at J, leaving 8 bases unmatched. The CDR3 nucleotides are TGCGCCAGCAGCCAAGACCCGCCGACTAGCGGGGGGCTCAATGAGCAGTTCTTC. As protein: CASSQDPPTSGGLNEQFF.

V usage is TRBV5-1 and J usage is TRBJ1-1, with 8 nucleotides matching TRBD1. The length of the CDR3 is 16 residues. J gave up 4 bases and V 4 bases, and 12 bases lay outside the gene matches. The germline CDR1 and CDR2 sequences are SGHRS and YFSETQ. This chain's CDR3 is CASSGAPRGRVTEAFF. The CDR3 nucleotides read TGCGCCAGCAGCGGGGCCCCCAGGGGGCGAGTCACTGAAGCTTTCTTT.

The CDR3 DNA is TGTGCCAGCAGTGTCCGGGTACAGGGGGAAAAACTGTTTTTT. Residues: CASSVRVQGEKLFF. The chain uses TRBV6-5 and TRBJ1-4, with 7 bases lining up with TRBD1. Looked up from germline, CDR1 is MNHEY and CDR2 is SVGAGI. Trimming removed 5 bases from V and 8 bases from J; junction bases left unmatched: 8. The CDR3 has 14 residues.